The 25 T cell receptor beta chains given below trace back to one sample, sequenced in a study of cytomegalovirus exposure and HLA in healthy donors. Here immunoSEQ multiplex PCR was the method, and the copy in TCRdb shows in-frame clones only, minus some. The sample lists about 75,000 clones; around four fifths were seen once. Sequences were obtained from PBMCs. The receptors derive from a man aged 25 to 40 in good health and CMV-seronegative.

The chain is built from TRBV9 and TRBJ1-6, with 7 bases aligning to TRBD1. Trimming removed 3 bases from V and 6 bases from J; junction bases left unmatched: 3. CDR1 is SGDLS and CDR2 is YYNGEE in the germline V gene. This CDR3 region has 14 residues. DNA for the CDR3: TGTGCCAGCAGCGAAAGGGACAGTAATTCACCCCTCCACTTT. Protein sequence: CASSERDSNSPLHF.

V gene TRBV4-3 combines with J gene TRBJ2-5; the match to TRBD2 covers 8 bases. After removal of 1 base from V and 2 bases from J, the junction contained 3 bases not matched to a gene. The CDR3 spans 15 residues. CDR1 is LGHNA and CDR2 is YSLEER in the germline V gene. CDR3 protein: CASSQAREGQETQYF. CDR3 DNA: TGCGCCAGCAGCCAAGCTCGGGAGGGGCAAGAGACCCAGTACTTC.

This clone was detected once. In nucleotides, the CDR3 is TGTGCCTGGAGTGTCAGGGGCTCCTATAATTCACCCCTCCACTTT. Encoded protein: CAWSVRGSYNSPLHF. The chain links TRBV30 to TRBJ1-6, with D maybe TRBD1 (6 bases). This CDR3 has 15 amino acids. Germline V gene lookup returns CDR1 GTSNPN and CDR2 SVGIG (reference sequence). Trimming shortened V by 0 bases and J by 0 bases, and 6 bases separated the two germline ends.

This chain connects TRBV15 to TRBJ2-2; 10 bases are a match to TRBD2. Germline V lookup: CDR1 LNHNV, CDR2 YYDKDF (reference sequence). This CDR3 comprises 15 residues. V was pared by 5 bases and J by 6 bases, with 6 bases of the junction left unmatched. The CDR3 sequence is CATSLELAGSGELFF. CDR3 coding DNA: TGTGCCACCAGCTTGGAACTAGCGGGGTCCGGGGAGCTGTTTTTT.

The CDR3 DNA sequence: TGCGCCAGCAGTGGCGGGGGACTTAACACTGAAGCTTTCTTT. It is translated as CASSGGGLNTEAFF. The J gene is TRBJ1-1, the V gene TRBV10-2; TRBD1 is a possible D gene (5 bases). This CDR3 comprises 14 residues. Germline V gene data show CDR1 as WSHSY and CDR2 as SAAADI. The V end lost 4 bases, the J end lost 2 bases, and 11 bases lay between the germline ends.

The table lists this clone with a count of one. The chain combines TRBV27 with TRBJ1-2, with 8 nucleotides matching TRBD1. Germline V gene lookup returns CDR1 MNHEY and CDR2 SMNVEV (reference sequence). The CDR3 covers 15 residues. The J segment lost 6 bases and the V segment lost 6 bases, leaving 12 bases of the junction unmatched. CDR3 in amino acids: CASSPSGTGYHGYTF. CDR3 in DNA: TGTGCCAGCAGCCCCTCCGGGACAGGATATCATGGCTACACCTTC.

Sample share makes this clone medium-sized (0.01 to 0.1%). The chain employs TRBV4-2 and TRBJ2-1, with 13 bases fitting TRBD2. Germline V gene sequence: CDR1 LGHNA, CDR2 YNFKEQ. This CDR3 is 16 amino acids long. V shed 1 base, J shed 3 bases, and the junction held 0 bases outside the gene matches. As DNA, the CDR3 is TGTGCCAGCAGCCAAGGGACTAGCGGGAGCTACAATGAGCAGTTCTTC. Amino acid sequence: CASSQGTSGSYNEQFF.

The chain joins TRBV9 to TRBJ2-1; 10 positions match TRBD2. The V gene end was trimmed by 5 bases and the J gene end by 7 bases; junction bases not matched to a gene: 9. Germline loops: CDR1 SGDLS, CDR2 YYNGEE. This CDR3 is 15 amino acids long. CDR3 protein: CASSLAGETWNEQFF. In nucleotides, the CDR3 is TGTGCCAGCAGTCTAGCGGGGGAGACGTGGAATGAGCAGTTCTTC.

J is TRBJ1-1 and V is TRBV5-1; tentative D call: TRBD1 (5 bases). The germline V gene has CDR1 SGHRS and CDR2 YFSETQ. The CDR3 sequence is 14 residues long. V lost 4 bases to trimming and J lost 0 bases, with 10 bases between them. In DNA form, the CDR3 reads TGCGCCAGCAGCGGGTGGGGGGTGAACACTGAAGCTTTCTTT. Translation: CASSGWGVNTEAFF.

The V call is TRBV27, the J call TRBJ1-4; TRBD1 agrees at 8 bases. The germline gives CDR1 MNHEY, CDR2 SMNVEV (reference sequence). This CDR3 comprises 14 residues. V dropped 4 bases and J dropped 11; count of bases not matched to a gene: 9. The CDR3 loop is CASSSTGALGKLFF. Here the CDR3 DNA reads TGTGCCAGCAGTTCGACAGGGGCCCTCGGGAAACTGTTTTTT.

The chain couples TRBV7-6 to TRBJ2-5; TRBD2 aligns across 15 bases. V lost 5 bases and J lost 4; bases outside the gene matches: 8. Germline V CDR1 and CDR2: SGHVS, FNYEAQ. CDR3 size: 17 residues. CDR3 sequence (DNA): TGTGCCAGCAGCCCCCGGGGACTAGCGGGAGGACGAGAGACCCAGTACTTC. It encodes CASSPRGLAGGRETQYF.

This chain connects TRBV9 to TRBJ1-2, with a tentative D call TRBD1 (5 bases). Trimming shortened V by 5 bases and J by 0 bases, and 14 bases separated the two germline ends. Germline loops: CDR1 SGDLS, CDR2 YYNGEE. This CDR3 has 15 residues. CDR3 in amino acids: CASSPDKWANYGYTF. In nucleotides, the CDR3 is TGTGCCAGCAGTCCGGACAAGTGGGCTAACTATGGCTACACCTTC.

V and J are TRBV7-3 and TRBJ2-3, with 8 bases that match TRBD2. The CDR3 consists of 18 residues. J lost 9 bases, V lost 4 bases, and 21 bases had no gene match. CDR1 is SGHTA and CDR2 is FQGTGA in the germline V gene. The CDR3 DNA reads TGTGCCAGCAGCTCCCGCGATGGGGGCGGGAGGTCGCTAGACACGCAGTATTTT. Its translation is CASSSRDGGGRSLDTQYF.

This clone was observed a handful of times. The V call is TRBV6-1, the J call TRBJ2-3; 12 nucleotides align to TRBD2. This CDR3 has 15 amino acids. Germline V gene data show CDR1 as MNHNS and CDR2 as SASEGT. Trimming cost V 5 bases and J 4 bases; bases outside gene matches: 4. The chain's CDR3 is CASSRLAGEADTQYF. DNA for the CDR3: TGTGCCAGCAGTCGACTAGCGGGAGAGGCAGATACGCAGTATTTT.

The CDR3 region is CASRADRGQDNEQFF. The DNA for the CDR3 is TGTGCCAGCAGAGCCGACAGGGGGCAAGACAATGAGCAGTTCTTC. The rearrangement uses TRBV7-8 and TRBJ2-1; 10 nucleotides align to TRBD1. The germline CDR1 and CDR2 sequences are SGHVS and FQNEAQ. There are 15 residues in the CDR3. V lost 6 bases and J lost 5; bases outside the gene matches: 7.

J is TRBJ2-2 and V is TRBV4-1; possibly TRBD1 for D (7 bases). CDR3 length equals 15 residues. Trimming pared 1 base from V and 6 bases from J, leaving 12 bases between. Germline lookup yields CDR1 MGHRA and CDR2 YSYEKL. The CDR3 spells CASSQVEGAAGELFF. The CDR3 bases are TGCGCCAGCAGCCAAGTGGAGGGGGCCGCCGGGGAGCTGTTTTTT.

This chain links TRBV2 with TRBJ2-7, with TRBD1 identical over 7 bases. The germline gives CDR1 SNHLY, CDR2 FYNNEI. This CDR3 spans 15 amino acids. J gave up 9 bases and V 2 bases, and 13 bases lay outside the gene matches. The chain's CDR3 is CASSEIGQANRGQYF. CDR3 DNA sequence: TGTGCCAGCAGTGAAATTGGACAGGCTAACAGGGGGCAGTACTTC.

The chain has TRBV2 and TRBJ1-5, with 9 bases lining up with TRBD1. In germline, CDR1 is SNHLY, CDR2 FYNNEI. The trim removed 4 bases at V and 4 bases at J, leaving 5 bases unmatched. The CDR3 runs to 15 residues. CDR3 nucleotides: TGTGCCAGCAGTGTGCTACAGGGGGCGAATCAGCCCCAGCATTTT. Translating gives CASSVLQGANQPQHF.

The rearrangement links TRBV5-1 to TRBJ2-1; no reliable D call. Trimming shortened V by 0 bases and J by 3 bases, and 7 bases separated the two germline ends. This CDR3 contains 14 residues. Germline V gene lookup returns CDR1 SGHRS and CDR2 YFSETQ. The CDR3 DNA reads as TGCGCCAGCAGCTTGGCTCCCTACTACAATGAGCAGTTCTTC. Amino acids: CASSLAPYYNEQFF.

The chain uses TRBV2 and TRBJ1-3, with D tentatively TRBD1 (5 bases). The CDR3 has 15 amino acids. V lost 4 bases and J 6 bases, leaving 16 bases between the germline ends. From germline, CDR1 is SNHLY and CDR2 FYNNEI. The DNA for the CDR3 is TGTGCCAGCAGTGGGGGCAGACCCCTGGCAAACACCATATATTTT. Protein: CASSGGRPLANTIYF.

The CDR3 region is CASSPGLASYEQYF. CDR3 in DNA: TGTGCCAGCAGTCCGGGACTAGCGTCCTACGAGCAGTACTTC. The genes are TRBV27 and TRBJ2-7; TRBD2 aligns across 10 bases. After removal of 5 bases from V and 1 base from J, the junction contained 2 bases not matched to a gene. Germline CDR1 reads MNHEY; CDR2 reads SMNVEV (reference sequence). The CDR3 length is 14 residues.

J is TRBJ2-1 and V is TRBV6-4, with D perhaps TRBD2 (6 bases). Germline assignment: CDR1 MRHNA and CDR2 SNTAGT. The V and J ends lost 0 bases and 4 bases respectively, with 13 bases between them. The CDR3 is 16 residues long. The CDR3 nucleotides are TGTGCCAGCAGTGACTCTGCTCGGGGGAGTTACAATGAGCAGTTCTTC. This sequence encodes CASSDSARGSYNEQFF.

The chain is built from TRBV25-1 and TRBJ2-7, with 7 nucleotides matching TRBD2. With V trimmed by 3 bases and J by 9 bases, 11 bases remained unmatched. Germline V gives CDR1 MGHDK, CDR2 SYGVNS. The CDR3 spans 14 residues. In nucleotides, the CDR3 is TGTGCCAGCAGTGAGGGAGGGGCAGTTATTTCGCAGTACTTC. Translating gives CASSEGGAVISQYF.

V and J are TRBV20-1 and TRBJ1-1; weak D call: TRBD1 (6 bases). The CDR3 has 11 residues. The ends were cut back, 3 bases at V and 8 bases at J, with 10 bases in the middle. In germline, CDR1 is DFQATT, CDR2 SNEGSKA (reference sequence). The CDR3 DNA is TGCAGTGCTAGCCAGGGGCGAGAAGCTTTCTTT. It is translated as CSASQGREAFF.

The rearrangement uses TRBV11-2 and TRBJ1-2; the D gene is possibly TRBD1 (5 bases). There are 14 residues in the CDR3. With 5 bases removed from V and 8 bases from J, the gap between germline ends came to 18 bases. The germline V gene has CDR1 SGHAT and CDR2 FQNNGV. The CDR3 is CASSTTFRGLGYTF. The CDR3 nucleotides are TGTGCCAGCAGCACAACGTTTAGGGGATTGGGCTACACCTTC.